This T cell receptor (beta chain) appears in the sequencing data of a study of blood T cell repertoires in COVID-19. Study details: Both acute and convalescent COVID-19 samples were obtained from the United States, Italy and Spain. T cells, B-cell-depleted T cells, or PBMCs supplied cDNA or gDNA.

Patients in Seattle were enrolled during active infection, then followed longitudinally. In the original workflow: Estimation of nucleated cell counts was performed using reference gene primer amplification. Here immunoSEQ multiplex PCR was the method, and the copy in TCRdb shows in-frame clones only, minus some. Clone size and V and J calls were adopted from that table, with D and trimming inferred from the DNA. Of 80,000 or so clones detected, approximately 85% appear once; the ten largest clones hold 8.5% to 10%. V lost 2 bases and J lost 1, with 9 bases in between. This CDR3 is 15 amino acids long. CDR1 is MNHNS, CDR2 SASEGT, per germline.

The clonotype originates from a man aged 45-65 years with COVID-19, enrolled during active disease. Sequences were obtained from peripheral blood. V is TRBV6-1 and J is TRBJ1-5; D perhaps matches TRBD1 (5 bases). The CDR3 DNA reads as TGTGCCAGCAGTGAATGGGGGGGGAGCAATCAGCCCCAGCATTTT. It encodes CASSEWGGSNQPQHF.